The clone carrying this TCR beta chain was detected ten times or more. The CDR3 length is 14 residues. The V end lost 2 bases, the J end lost 0 bases, and 7 bases lay between the germline ends. The data are from a study of Graves' ophthalmopathy and Graves' hyperthyroidism. From RNA, the CDR3 regions of TCR beta chains were amplified and sequenced. Second-round multiplex PCR came after first-round RT-PCR with HTBI primers. MiXCR was run by TCRdb on the multiplex PCR reads, yielding one entry per CDR3 protein. Of fewer than 400,000 distinct CDR3 sequences listed, approximately 20% were seen once; the top ten hold roughly 1.5%. Orbital computed tomography, together with clinical symptoms, serum thyroxine, TRAb and thyroid ultrasound, was used for diagnosis.

This TCR came from a woman in her late teens or twenties with Graves' ophthalmopathy. V is TRBV12-3 or TRBV12-4 and J is TRBJ2-5, with unresolved D. The sample consisted of peripheral blood. Written as DNA, the CDR3 is TGTGCCAGCAGTTTAAATAGGTACCAAGAGACCCAGTACTTC. It encodes CASSLNRYQETQYF.